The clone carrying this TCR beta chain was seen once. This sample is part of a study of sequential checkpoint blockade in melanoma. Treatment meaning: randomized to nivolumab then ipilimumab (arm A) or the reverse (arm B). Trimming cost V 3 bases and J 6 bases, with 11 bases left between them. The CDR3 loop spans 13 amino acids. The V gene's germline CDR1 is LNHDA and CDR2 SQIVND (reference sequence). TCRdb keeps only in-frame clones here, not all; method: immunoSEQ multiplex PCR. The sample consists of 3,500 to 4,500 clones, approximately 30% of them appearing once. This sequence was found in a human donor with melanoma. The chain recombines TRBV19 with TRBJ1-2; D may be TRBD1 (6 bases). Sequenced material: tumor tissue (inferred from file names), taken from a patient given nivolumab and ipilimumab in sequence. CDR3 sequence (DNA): TGTGCCAGTAGTATTGGACAGATCGATGGCTACACCTTC. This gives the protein CASSIGQIDGYTF.